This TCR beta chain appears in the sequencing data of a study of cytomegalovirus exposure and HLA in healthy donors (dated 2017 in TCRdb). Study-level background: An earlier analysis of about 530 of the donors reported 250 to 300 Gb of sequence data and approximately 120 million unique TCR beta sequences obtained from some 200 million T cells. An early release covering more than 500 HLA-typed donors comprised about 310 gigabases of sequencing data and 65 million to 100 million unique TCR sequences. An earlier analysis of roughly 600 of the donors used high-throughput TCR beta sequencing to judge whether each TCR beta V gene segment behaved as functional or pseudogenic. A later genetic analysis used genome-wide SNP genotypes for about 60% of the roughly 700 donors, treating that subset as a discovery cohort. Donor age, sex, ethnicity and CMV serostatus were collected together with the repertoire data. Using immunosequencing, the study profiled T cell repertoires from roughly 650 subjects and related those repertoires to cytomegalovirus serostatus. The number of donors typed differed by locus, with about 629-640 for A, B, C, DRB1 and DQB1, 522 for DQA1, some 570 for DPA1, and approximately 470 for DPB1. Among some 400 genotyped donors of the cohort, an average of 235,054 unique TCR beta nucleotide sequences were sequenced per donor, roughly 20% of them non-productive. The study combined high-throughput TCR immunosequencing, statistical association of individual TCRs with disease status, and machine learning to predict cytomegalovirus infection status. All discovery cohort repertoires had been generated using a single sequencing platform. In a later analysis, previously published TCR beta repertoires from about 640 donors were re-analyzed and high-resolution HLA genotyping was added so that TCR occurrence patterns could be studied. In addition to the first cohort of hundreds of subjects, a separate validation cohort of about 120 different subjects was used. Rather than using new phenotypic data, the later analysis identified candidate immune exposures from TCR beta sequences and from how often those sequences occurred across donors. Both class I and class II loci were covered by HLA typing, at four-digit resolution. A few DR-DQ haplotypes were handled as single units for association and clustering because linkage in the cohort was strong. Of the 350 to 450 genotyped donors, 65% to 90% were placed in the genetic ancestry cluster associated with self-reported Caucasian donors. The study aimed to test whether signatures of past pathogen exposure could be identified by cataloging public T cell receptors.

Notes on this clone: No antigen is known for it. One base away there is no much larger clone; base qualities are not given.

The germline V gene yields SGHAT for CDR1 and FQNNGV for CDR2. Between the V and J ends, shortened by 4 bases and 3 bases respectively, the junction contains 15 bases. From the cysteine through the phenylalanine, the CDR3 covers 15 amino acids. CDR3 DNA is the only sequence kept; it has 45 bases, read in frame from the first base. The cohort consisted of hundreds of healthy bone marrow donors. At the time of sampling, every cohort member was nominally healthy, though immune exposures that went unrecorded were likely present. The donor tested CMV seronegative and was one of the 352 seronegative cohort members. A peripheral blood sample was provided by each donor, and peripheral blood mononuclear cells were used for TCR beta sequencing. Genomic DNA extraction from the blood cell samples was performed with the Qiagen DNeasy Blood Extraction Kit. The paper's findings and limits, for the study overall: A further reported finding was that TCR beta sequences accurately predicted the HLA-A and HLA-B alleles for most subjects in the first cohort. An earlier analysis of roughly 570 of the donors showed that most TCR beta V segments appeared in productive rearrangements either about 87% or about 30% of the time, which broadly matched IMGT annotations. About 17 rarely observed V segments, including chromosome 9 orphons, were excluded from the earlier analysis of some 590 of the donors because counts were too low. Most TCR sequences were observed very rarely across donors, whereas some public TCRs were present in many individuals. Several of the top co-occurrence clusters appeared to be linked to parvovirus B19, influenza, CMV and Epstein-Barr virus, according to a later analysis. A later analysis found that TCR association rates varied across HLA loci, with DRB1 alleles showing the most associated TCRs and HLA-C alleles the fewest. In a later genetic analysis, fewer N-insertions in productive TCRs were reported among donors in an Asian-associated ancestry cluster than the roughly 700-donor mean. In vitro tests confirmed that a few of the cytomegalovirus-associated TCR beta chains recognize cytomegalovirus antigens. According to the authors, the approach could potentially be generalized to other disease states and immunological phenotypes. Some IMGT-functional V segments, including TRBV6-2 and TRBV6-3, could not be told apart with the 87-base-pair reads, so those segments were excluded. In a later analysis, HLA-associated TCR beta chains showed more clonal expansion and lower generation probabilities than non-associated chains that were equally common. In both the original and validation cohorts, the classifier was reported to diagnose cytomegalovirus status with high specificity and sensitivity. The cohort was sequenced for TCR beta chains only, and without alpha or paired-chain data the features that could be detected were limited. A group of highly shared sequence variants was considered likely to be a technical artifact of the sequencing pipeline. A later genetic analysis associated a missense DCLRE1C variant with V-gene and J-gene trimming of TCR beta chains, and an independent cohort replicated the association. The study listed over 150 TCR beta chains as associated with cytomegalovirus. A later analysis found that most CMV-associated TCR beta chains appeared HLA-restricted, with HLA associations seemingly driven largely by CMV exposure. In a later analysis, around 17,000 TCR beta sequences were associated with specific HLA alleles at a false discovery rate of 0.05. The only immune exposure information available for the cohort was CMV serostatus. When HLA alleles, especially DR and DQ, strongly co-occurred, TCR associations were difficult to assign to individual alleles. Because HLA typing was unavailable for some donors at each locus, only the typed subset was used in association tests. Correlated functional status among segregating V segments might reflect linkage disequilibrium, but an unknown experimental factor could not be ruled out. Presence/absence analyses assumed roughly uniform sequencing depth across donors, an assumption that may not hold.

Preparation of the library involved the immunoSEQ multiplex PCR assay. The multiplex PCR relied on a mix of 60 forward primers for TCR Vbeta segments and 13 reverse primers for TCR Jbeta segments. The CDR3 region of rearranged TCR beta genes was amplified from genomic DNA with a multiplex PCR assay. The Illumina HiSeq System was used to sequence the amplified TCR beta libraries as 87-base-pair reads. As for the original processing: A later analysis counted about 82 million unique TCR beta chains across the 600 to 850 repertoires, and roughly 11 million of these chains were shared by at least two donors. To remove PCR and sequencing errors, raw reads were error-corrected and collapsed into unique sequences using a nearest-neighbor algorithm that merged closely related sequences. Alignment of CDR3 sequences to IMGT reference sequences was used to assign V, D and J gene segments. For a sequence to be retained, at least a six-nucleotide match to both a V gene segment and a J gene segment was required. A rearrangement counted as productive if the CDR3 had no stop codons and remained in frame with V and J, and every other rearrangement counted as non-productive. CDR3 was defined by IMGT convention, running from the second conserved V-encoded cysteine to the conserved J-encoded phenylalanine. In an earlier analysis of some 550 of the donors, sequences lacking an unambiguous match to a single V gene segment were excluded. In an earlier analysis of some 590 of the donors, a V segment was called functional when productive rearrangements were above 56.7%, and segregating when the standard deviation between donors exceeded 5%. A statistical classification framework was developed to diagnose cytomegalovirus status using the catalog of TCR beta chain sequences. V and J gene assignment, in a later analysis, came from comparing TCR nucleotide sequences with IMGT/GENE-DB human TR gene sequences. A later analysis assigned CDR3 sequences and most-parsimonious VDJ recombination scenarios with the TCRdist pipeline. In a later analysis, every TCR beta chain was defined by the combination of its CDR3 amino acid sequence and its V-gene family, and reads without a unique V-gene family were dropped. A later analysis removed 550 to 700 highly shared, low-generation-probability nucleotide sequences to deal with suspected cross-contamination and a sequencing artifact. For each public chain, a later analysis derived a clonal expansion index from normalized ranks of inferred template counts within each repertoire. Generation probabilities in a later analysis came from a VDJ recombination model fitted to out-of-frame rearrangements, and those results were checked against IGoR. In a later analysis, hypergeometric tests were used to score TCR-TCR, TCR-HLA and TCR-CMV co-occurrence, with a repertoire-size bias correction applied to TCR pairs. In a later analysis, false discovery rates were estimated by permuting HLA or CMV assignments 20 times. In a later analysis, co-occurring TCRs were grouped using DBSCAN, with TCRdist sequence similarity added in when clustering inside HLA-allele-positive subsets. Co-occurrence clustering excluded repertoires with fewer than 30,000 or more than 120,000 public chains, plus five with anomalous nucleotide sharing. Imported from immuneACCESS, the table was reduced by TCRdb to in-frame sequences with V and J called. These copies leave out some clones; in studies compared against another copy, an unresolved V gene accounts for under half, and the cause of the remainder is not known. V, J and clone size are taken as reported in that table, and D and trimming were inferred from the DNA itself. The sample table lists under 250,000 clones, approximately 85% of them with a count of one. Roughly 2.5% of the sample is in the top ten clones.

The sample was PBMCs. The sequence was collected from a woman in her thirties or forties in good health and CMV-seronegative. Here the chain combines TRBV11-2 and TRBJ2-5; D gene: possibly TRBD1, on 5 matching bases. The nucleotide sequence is TGTGCCAGCAGCTCCAGGGAAGGGGTAAAAGAGACCCAGTACTTC. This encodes CASSSREGVKETQYF.